This paragraph reports one TCR beta chain. A deep-level run was used for the assay. TCRdb's copy holds only in-frame clones and misses some; the assay was immunoSEQ multiplex PCR. Counted here are roughly 2.2 million clones, roughly 90% occurring once; the ten biggest clones make up approximately 0.41%. These data belong to a study of shared clonotypes between healthy human individuals. Free of recent acute infections or vaccinations, the donors were healthy HIV-negative adults. Sequences were obtained from naive CD4+ T cells from PBMCs. Subset specified: CD45RA+ positively selected. The sequence came from a man aged 18 to 29 in good health. Some clones in this sample may be carry-over from other donors' samples.

The CDR3 sequence is CASSLGLGLAGVAKNIQYF. CDR3 DNA sequence: TGTGCCAGCAGCTTAGGGTTGGGGCTAGCGGGAGTAGCCAAAAACATTCAGTACTTC. This rearrangement joins TRBV11-2 to TRBJ2-4; 10 nucleotides agree with TRBD2. This CDR3 is 19 amino acids long. Trimming took 1 base from V and 0 from J; bases not matched to a gene: 9. The germline CDR1 and CDR2 sequences are SGHAT and FQNNGV.